This TCR beta chain was identified during a study of T cells after yellow fever vaccination (dated by TCRdb to about 2019). At the level of the whole study: Libraries from fractions with low cell numbers were prepared with the SMART-Seq v4 Ultra Low Input RNA kit. Bulk TCR alpha and beta repertoires were sequenced longitudinally to track T-cell clones before and after primary and booster YFV17D yellow fever vaccination. Two healthy male donors made up the cohort, one aged 18 to 30 years and the other aged 30 to 40 years. Bulk PBMC replicates and cell subsets were isolated from blood drawn at multiple timepoints before and after both primary and secondary immunization.

What this sample's treatment or condition label stands for: live attenuated yellow fever vaccine strain. At each blood-draw timepoint, two biological replicates of bulk PBMCs were collected. A standard Ficoll-Paque protocol was used to isolate PBMCs from peripheral blood. RNA was extracted with TriZol from bulk PBMCs, CD4 and CD8 fractions, and dextramer-positive and dextramer-negative fractions. This clonotype was observed a handful of times. Its target antigen remains unknown. No base quality values were provided; no much bigger clone lies one nucleotide off. Paper-wide results and their limitations: Compared with the primary T-cell response, the secondary T-cell response was weaker but faster, peaking on day 5 rather than day 15. Computational filtering was required because FACS-sorted repertoires could contain abundant contaminating clonotypes from the bulk population. Because the study included only two donors, the extent to which the findings can be generalized is limited. A small fraction of clonotypes appeared in both the CD4 and CD8 compartments, likely as a result of convergent recombination. Most clones expanded after primary vaccination (almost 97% of CD4 and about 85% of CD8) were re-detected after the booster, suggesting that broad memory maintenance occurred.

TCRdb names Illumina NovaSeq 6000 as the instrument used. Synthesis of TCR cDNA relied on 5'RACE template switching, a step that introduced a universal primer site along with unique molecular identifiers. cDNA synthesis was primed from both the TCR alpha and TCR beta constant segments. Libraries were amplified in two PCR steps, with sample barcodes and sequencing adapters added in the second step. Sequencing of libraries was done on Illumina HiSeq 2500 (2x100 bp) or NovaSeq (2x150 bp). The original pipeline was this. Reads were demultiplexed and collapsed into UMI consensus sequences with MIGEC, and V(D)J alignment was performed with MiXCR. Vaccine-responding clonotypes were identified with edgeR using replicate PBMC samples, with FDR below 0.01 and a log2 fold change above 5 up to day 15 being required. Each bulk clonotype received a CD4 or CD8 identity based on whether the sequenced CD4 or CD8 repertoire contained that clonotype at higher abundance. The raw public reads went through TCRdb reprocessing: fastp at Q25, MiXCR clone calling, in-frame beta chains kept. Every CDR3 protein is listed once, alongside the most common genes and DNA of its rows. These V and J calls originate from TCRdb's pipeline instead of the authors' own analysis. Across this sample there are hundreds of thousands of distinct CDR3 sequences, with about 17% seen only once. Of the sample, roughly a sixth falls within the top ten clones.

This clonotype was obtained from a man aged 18 to 29 who received the YFV17D yellow fever vaccine. The sample consisted of PBMCs, taken before the yellow fever booster vaccination.

The DNA sequence is given as TGCAGTGCTATTGGACTAGCGGGTACTAGCACAGATACGCAGTATTTT. The resulting protein is CSAIGLAGTSTDTQYF. The chain couples TRBV20-1 to TRBJ2-3; TRBD2 matches 11 bases in the middle. CDR1 and CDR2, looked up from the germline V gene (reference sequence), are DFQATT and SNEGSKA. The CDR3 runs 16 residues from the cysteine to the phenylalanine. The kept DNA is CDR3 alone, 48 bases in frame from the first base. Trimming removed 4 bases from V and 0 bases from J; the gene matches leave 6 bases unexplained.